This T cell receptor beta chain came from a study of T cells in Graves' hyperthyroidism and ophthalmopathy. Newly diagnosed patients aged 18 to 65 had hyperthyroidism of under 2 months' duration. Each diagnosis was grounded in clinical symptoms, serum thyroxine and TRAb, thyroid ultrasound, and orbital computed tomography. This clonotype has ten or more counts. Germline assignment: CDR1 SGHVS and CDR2 FNYEAQ. V gave up 2 bases and J gave up 0 bases, with 7 bases separating them. The CDR3 consists of 14 residues. RNA transcripts served as the template for amplifying TCR beta CDR3 regions. The study used the HTBI primer set for a first-round RT-PCR of the TCR CDR3. TCRdb re-called the multiplex PCR reads through MiXCR, storing one row per CDR3 protein. Of roughly 350,000 distinct CDR3 sequences in the sample, approximately 13% were seen once.

The specimen was blood. The rearrangement joins TRBV7-6 to TRBJ2-5; D is undetermined. This receptor was taken from a woman in her 30s with Graves' hyperthyroidism. The CDR3 spells CASSLMRYQETQYF. The CDR3 DNA is TGTGCCAGCAGCTTAATGAGGTACCAAGAGACCCAGTACTTC.